Included here is one T cell receptor (beta chain) sequence, with context. Its cognate antigen is unknown. The data are from a study of T cells in localized non-small cell lung cancer. The study's findings and limits: Tumor trailed uninvolved adjacent lung in T cell clonality, which peaked there.

Germline assignment: CDR1 SGHKS and CDR2 YYEKEE (reference sequence). The CDR3 covers 13 residues. The germline V and J ends were trimmed by 4 bases and 3 bases, with 10 bases remaining between them. The data were produced by immunoSEQ multiplex PCR, yet TCRdb's version contains in-frame clones alone and is incomplete. The sample has around 25,000 clones; 70% to 90% are singletons. The sequence came from a female donor aged 60 or older with stage I lung adenocarcinoma. Sequencing was performed on peripheral blood, taken before any cancer treatment. The chain has TRBV5-5 and TRBJ1-2, with D maybe TRBD1 (6 bases). CDR3 sequence: CASSADSYYGYTF. CDR3 DNA sequence: TGTGCCAGCAGCGCGGACAGCTACTATGGCTACACCTTC.